These T cell receptor beta chains were read from a single sample in a study of glioma-infiltrating T cells after dendritic cell vaccination. Repertoires were generated with immunoSEQ multiplex PCR, while TCRdb's copy carries only in-frame clones and drops some. In the table there are tens of thousands of clones, 82% of which are singletons. The sample consisted of blood, taken before dendritic cell vaccination. The origin of the receptors is a human donor with glioblastoma. Both conserved end residues are trimmed from each CDR3. A D gene is named only where the DNA matches it firmly. For some rows the clone size is stated as once, few or many, or as a class when expanded; others skip it.

length,J,V,size,D,CDR3
13,TRBJ2-5,TRBV5-1,once,TRBD2,ASSIQLAEEETQY
14,TRBJ2-1,TRBV29-1,NA,NA,SAEGIRGQLYNEQF
11,TRBJ1-5,TRBV6-1,NA,NA,ASIGVRNQPQH
15,TRBJ2-1,TRBV5-4,NA,TRBD2,ASSRGLAGISYNEQF
12,TRBJ2-3,TRBV19,NA,TRBD2,ASRGLAGGDTQY
13,TRBJ1-2,TRBV10-1,NA,TRBD1,ASSVKSGTDGGYT
13,TRBJ1-2,TRBV7-2,NA,TRBD1,ASSKRTGDLYGYT
16,TRBJ1-1,TRBV28,NA,NA,ASSDFPSSRGWGTEAF
13,TRBJ2-1,TRBV27,NA,NA,ASSLSGSSFNEQF
12,TRBJ2-1,TRBV25-1,NA,NA,ATISGSSYNEQF
12,TRBJ1-1,TRBV7-2,once,TRBD1,ASSPDRGSTEAF
12,TRBJ2-1,TRBV18,NA,TRBD2,ASSPLAGYNEQF
13,TRBJ1-1,TRBV15,NA,TRBD1,ATSTRTGGGTEAF
12,TRBJ1-1,TRBV19,NA,NA,ASSIDGTTTEAF
11,TRBJ1-5,TRBV6-6,NA,NA,ASSQGFNQPQH
13,TRBJ1-2,TRBV6-1,NA,NA,ASSEARDTNYGYT